These T cell receptor beta chains were read from a single sample in a study of CD8+CD57+ T cells in acquired aplastic anemia. One entry per CDR3 protein, called by TCRdb with MiXCR from the reads. The profile shows some 200,000 distinct CDR3 sequences, 30% to 35% of them singletons. The sequencing sample was made of sorted CD4+, CD8+, or CD8+CD57+ T cells (not recorded which) from PBMCs. All receptors derive from a human donor in good health, serving as a control. Each CDR3 is given with its conserved first and last residue. D genes are given only for firm matches.

V gene: TRBV7-3; D gene: TRBD2; CDR3 protein: CASSPPTSGSGDEQFF
V gene: TRBV28; D gene: .; CDR3 protein: CASSPTAGRAYEQYF
V gene: TRBV5-1; D gene: .; CDR3 protein: CASSFQGTGELFF
V gene: TRBV6-6; D gene: .; CDR3 protein: CASSSGQQPQHF
V gene: TRBV29-1; D gene: TRBD2; CDR3 protein: CSVIKTSGGYNEQFF
V gene: TRBV18; D gene: TRBD1; CDR3 protein: CASSVTGVEEAQYF
V gene: TRBV10-3; D gene: TRBD1; CDR3 protein: CAIRAIRDRDYEQYF
V gene: TRBV7-3; D gene: TRBD2; CDR3 protein: CASSLTAGDAYEQYF
V gene: TRBV19; D gene: TRBD2; CDR3 protein: CASTQNGASGEQYF
V gene: TRBV12-5; D gene: TRBD2; CDR3 protein: CASGLVLAGGLINYEQYF
V gene: TRBV24-1; D gene: .; CDR3 protein: CAVGHTYTDTQYF
V gene: TRBV6-1; D gene: TRBD2; CDR3 protein: CASRDWTSGGTETQYF
V gene: TRBV24-1; D gene: TRBD1; CDR3 protein: CATTQTGNNHGYTF
V gene: TRBV7-3; D gene: TRBD1; CDR3 protein: CASSLRRWGTGGPNYEQYF
V gene: TRBV12-3/TRBV12-4; D gene: TRBD1; CDR3 protein: CASSWDRDHEQFF
V gene: TRBV25-1; D gene: .; CDR3 protein: CARPGTGVQYF
V gene: TRBV6-1; D gene: .; CDR3 protein: CATAGQIYGYTF
V gene: TRBV5-1; D gene: .; CDR3 protein: CASRVVYRDSYKQYF
V gene: TRBV2; D gene: .; CDR3 protein: CASSDGVLNYGYTF
V gene: TRBV12-3/TRBV12-4; D gene: TRBD2; CDR3 protein: CASSTYWRGAGYNEQFF
V gene: TRBV20-1; D gene: .; CDR3 protein: CSASAHPRTKNSPLHF
V gene: TRBV3-1; D gene: .; CDR3 protein: CASSQEVWAYEQYF
V gene: TRBV6-1; D gene: .; CDR3 protein: CASTAGAGTTEAFF
V gene: TRBV2; D gene: .; CDR3 protein: CASNWRGYNEQFF
V gene: TRBV10-3; D gene: .; CDR3 protein: CAISDPSQGSTEAFF
V gene: TRBV30; D gene: .; CDR3 protein: CAVRQASGANVLTF
V gene: TRBV9; D gene: .; CDR3 protein: CASSPGQVYEQYF
V gene: TRBV10-3; D gene: .; CDR3 protein: CAHAGVNTEAFF
V gene: TRBV20-1; D gene: .; CDR3 protein: CSARGQGGATGGYEQYF
V gene: TRBV5-1; D gene: .; CDR3 protein: CASSLDPGMSYNEQFF
V gene: TRBV18; D gene: TRBD2; CDR3 protein: CASSPPRRGDYNEQFF
V gene: TRBV7-9; D gene: .; CDR3 protein: CASSPGHDNSPLHF
V gene: TRBV2; D gene: .; CDR3 protein: CASTGEGEGEQFF
V gene: TRBV6-5; D gene: .; CDR3 protein: CASSYSTQGYNSPLRF
V gene: TRBV25-1; D gene: .; CDR3 protein: CASSQGSGIRVRNEQFF
V gene: TRBV2; D gene: .; CDR3 protein: CASSERFRTSYEQYF